One sample yielded the 17 T cell receptor beta chains listed below, sequenced in a study of long-term antiretroviral therapy in people with HIV (dated by TCRdb to 2021 to 2024). The immunoSEQ hsTCRB v3.0 assay was used at survey level resolution to sequence the TRB variable region. Entries here come from immuneACCESS through TCRdb and include only in-frame sequences with V and J called. Some clones fail to appear in such tables; in the studies checked, an unresolved V gene covers under half of the shortfall, and the cause of the remainder is unknown. The sample table contains roughly 25,000 clones; only one count was recorded for over 75% of them. The ten largest clones take up about 5.5% of the sample. Sequencing was performed on unsorted PBMCs, taken 1.1 years before starting antiretroviral therapy. These receptors were collected from a woman between 25 and 40 years old with HIV.

This clone was recorded once. This chain uses TRBV29-1 with TRBJ1-1; possibly TRBD1 for D (6 bases). This CDR3 is built from 15 residues. CDR1 and CDR2 from the germline V gene are SQVTM and ANQGSEA. Trimming pared 1 base from V and 4 bases from J, leaving 16 bases between. CDR3 sequence: CSVEGRGPSGTEAFF. The CDR3 nucleotides are TGCAGCGTTGAAGGCAGGGGACCGTCGGGCACTGAAGCTTTCTTT. Full variable domain (outside the CDR3, taken from reference TRBV29-1 and TRBJ1-1): SAVISQKPSRDICQRGTSLTIQCQVDSQVTMMFWYRQQPGQSLTLIATANQGSEATYESGFVIDKFPISRPNLTFSTLTVSNMSPEDSSIYLCSVEGRGPSGTEAFFGQGTRLTVV.

This rearrangement joins TRBV19 to TRBJ2-1; possible D gene TRBD2, 5 bases. The CDR3 is 16 residues long. V was trimmed by 3 bases and J by 5 bases, leaving 17 bases between them. From germline, CDR1 is LNHDA and CDR2 SQIVND (reference sequence). The CDR3 sequence is CASSITLASYDNEQFF. The DNA of the CDR3 is TGTGCCAGTAGTATTACTTTGGCTAGCTACGACAATGAGCAGTTCTTC.

The V call is TRBV5-6, the J call TRBJ1-1; D gene unclear. The V gene lost 2 bases and the J gene lost 7 bases, with 9 bases spanning the gap. The CDR3 length is 12 residues. Germline lookup yields CDR1 SGHDT and CDR2 YYEEEE. CDR3 residues: CASSLRGIEAFF. In nucleotides, the CDR3 is TGTGCCAGCAGCTTACGAGGGATTGAAGCTTTCTTT.

This clone is a singleton in its sample. The chain couples TRBV5-1 to TRBJ2-1, with a tentative D call TRBD2 (7 bases). The CDR3 contains 17 residues. The V end lost 4 bases, the J end lost 7 bases, and 24 bases lay between the germline ends. Germline V lookup: CDR1 SGHRS, CDR2 YFSETQ. The CDR3 loop reads CASSPPTGGGVMNEQFF. The CDR3, as DNA: TGCGCCAGCAGCCCCCCAACTGGGGGGGGCGTTATGAATGAGCAGTTCTTC.

The chain combines TRBV7-9 with TRBJ2-3, with 9 bases lining up with TRBD1. This CDR3 region has 15 residues. Germline-derived CDR1 and CDR2 are SEHNR and FQNEAQ (reference sequence). V lost 4 bases and J lost 4; bases outside the gene matches: 6. The CDR3 is CASSSWDRVPDTQYF. CDR3 coding DNA: TGTGCCAGCAGCTCCTGGGACAGGGTTCCAGATACGCAGTATTTT.

The chain recombines TRBV27 with TRBJ1-1; a possible D gene is TRBD1 (5 bases). Trimming shortened V by 6 bases and J by 7 bases, and 9 bases separated the two germline ends. The CDR3 consists of 11 residues. Germline values: CDR1 MNHEY, CDR2 SMNVEV (reference sequence). The CDR3 here is CASREGLEAFF. CDR3 nucleotides: TGTGCCAGCAGGGAGGGGCTTGAAGCTTTCTTT.

The CDR3 is CASSLIPRETQYF. The CDR3 DNA follows: TGTGCCAGCAGCTTAATTCCCCGGGAGACCCAGTACTTC. The chain uses TRBV7-3 and TRBJ2-5; D gene ambiguous. The CDR3 loop spans 13 amino acids. Germline values: CDR1 SGHTA, CDR2 FQGTGA. Trimming took 1 base from V and 5 from J, leaving 8 bases between them.

The CDR3 is CASSLNGYNEQFF. The CDR3, as DNA: TGTGCCAGCAGCTTAAACGGCTACAATGAGCAGTTCTTC. The chain joins TRBV7-3 to TRBJ2-1; D is ambiguous. The germline gives CDR1 SGHTA, CDR2 FQGTGA. V was cut by 1 base and J by 3 bases, with 4 bases left in between. This CDR3 comprises 13 residues.

CDR3 bases: TGTGCCAGCGGGTTAGGACAGGGGGCCACAAATTCACCCCTCCACTTT. It yields the protein CASGLGQGATNSPLHF. The chain recombines TRBV6-6 with TRBJ1-6; 11 bases map to TRBD1. Trimming at V came to 8 bases and at J to 7 bases, leaving 10 bases not matched to a gene. There are 16 residues in the CDR3. Germline V gene lookup returns CDR1 MNHNY and CDR2 SVGAGI (reference sequence).

This sequence joins TRBV27 and TRBJ2-3; no reliable D call. The ends were cut back, 2 bases at V and 6 bases at J, with 3 bases in the middle. Germline-derived CDR1 and CDR2 are MNHEY and SMNVEV (reference sequence). The CDR3 totals 11 residues. The CDR3 spells CASSLRDTQYF. CDR3 nucleotide sequence: TGTGCCAGCAGTTTACGGGATACGCAGTATTTT.

The chain is built from TRBV5-1 and TRBJ1-2, with D tentatively TRBD1 (5 bases). Between the trimmed V and J ends, which lost 0 bases and 4 bases, there was a span of 13 bases. Germline assignment: CDR1 SGHRS and CDR2 YFSETQ. This CDR3 contains 15 residues. The CDR3 protein is CASSLGPDGGYGYTF. DNA of the CDR3: TGCGCCAGCAGCTTGGGCCCCGACGGGGGCTATGGCTACACCTTC.

The chain links TRBV30 to TRBJ2-1; 7 positions agree with TRBD2. The CDR3 has 13 amino acids. V lost 3 bases and J lost 9; bases outside the gene matches: 8. From germline, CDR1 is GTSNPN and CDR2 SVGIG (reference sequence). The CDR3 loop reads CAWSYREGFEQFF. CDR3 DNA sequence: TGTGCCTGGAGCTATAGGGAGGGTTTTGAGCAGTTCTTC.

The V gene is TRBV4-1, the J gene TRBJ2-5; TRBD1 might be the D (5 bases). Per the germline V gene, CDR1 is MGHRA and CDR2 is YSYEKL. V lost 0 bases, J lost 3 bases, and 8 bases lay in between. The CDR3 sequence is 14 residues long. This CDR3 is CASSQDLGEETQYF. The CDR3 nucleotides are TGCGCCAGCAGCCAAGATTTAGGGGAAGAGACCCAGTACTTC.

The chain employs TRBV7-6 and TRBJ2-1; TRBD2 aligns across 12 bases. CDR3 length: 17 amino acids. CDR1 is SGHVS, CDR2 FNYEAQ, per germline. V gave up 4 bases and J gave up 8 bases; unmatched junction bases: 12. The CDR3 spells CASSSDFLAGGQYEQFF. DNA for the CDR3: TGTGCCAGCAGCTCGGACTTCCTAGCGGGGGGGCAATATGAGCAGTTCTTC.

This clone has just a few counts. This chain connects TRBV9 to TRBJ1-5; D may be TRBD1 (6 bases). This CDR3 is built from 15 residues. CDR1 and CDR2 from the germline V gene are SGDLS and YYNGEE. V was cut by 0 bases and J by 4 bases, with 11 bases left in between. The CDR3 loop is CASSVGWTANQPQHF. The CDR3 coding sequence is TGTGCCAGCAGCGTAGGCTGGACAGCAAATCAGCCCCAGCATTTT.

The chain couples TRBV4-1 to TRBJ2-1; 7 positions agree with TRBD1. The CDR3 spans 15 residues. J lost 6 bases, V lost 4 bases, and 9 bases had no gene match. CDR1 and CDR2 (germline): MGHRA, YSYEKL. Written as DNA, the CDR3 is TGCGCCAGCAGCCCTATTTCAGGACAGGCCAATGAGCAGTTCTTC. It yields the protein CASSPISGQANEQFF.

This clone was counted once. This rearrangement joins TRBV5-1 to TRBJ2-3, with 7 bases aligning to TRBD2. V trimming: 5 bases; J trimming: 5 bases; junction bases outside the gene matches: 5. Germline CDR1 is SGHRS and CDR2 is YFSETQ. The length of the CDR3 is 13 residues. The CDR3 DNA follows: TGCGCCAGCAGAGACGGGGGGAGAGATACGCAGTATTTT. Translated: CASRDGGRDTQYF.